This TCR beta chain is drawn from a study of blood T cell repertoires in COVID-19. Turning to the study itself: Donors in the United States, Italy and Spain gave samples during acute or convalescent COVID-19. Sources were T cells, B-cell-depleted T cells, or PBMCs; the material itself was cDNA or gDNA.

Authors' methods: Estimated nucleated cell counts came from reference gene primer amplification. Clones were sequenced by immunoSEQ multiplex PCR, and TCRdb holds only the in-frame ones, with some missing. V and J calls plus clone size are reproduced from that table; the DNA served to infer D and trimming. The sample gives around 150,000 clones, approximately 80% of which show up once; approximately 13% is in the top ten. This clone occurred once. CDR1 MNHEY and CDR2 SVGAGI come from the germline V gene. Trimming removed 6 bases from V and 4 bases from J; junction bases left unmatched: 6. The CDR3 sequence is 14 residues long.

This chain links TRBV6-5 with TRBJ1-5, with 7 bases matching TRBD1. This TCR came from a woman older than 75 with acute or convalescent COVID-19. Sequenced material: peripheral blood. CDR3 amino acids: CASRLTGLNQPQHF. CDR3 nucleotides: TGTGCCAGCAGACTGACAGGGTTGAATCAGCCCCAGCATTTT.